Included here is one T cell receptor (beta chain) sequence, with context. The data were produced by immunoSEQ multiplex PCR, yet TCRdb's version contains in-frame clones alone and is incomplete. In the table there are about 410,000 clones, 89% of which are singletons. The data stem from a study of blood T cell repertoires in COVID-19. The junction had 5 bases not matched to a gene; V was cut back by 5 bases and J by 0 bases. The CDR3 runs to 15 residues. Germline values: CDR1 GTSNPN, CDR2 SVGIG (reference sequence). The chain has TRBV30 and TRBJ2-3; 10 bases agree with TRBD1. The receptor comes from a middle-aged woman with COVID-19, enrolled during active disease. Sequencing was carried out using peripheral blood. The CDR3 here is CAWALDRGSTDTQYF. CDR3 DNA: TGTGCCTGGGCCTTGGACAGGGGGAGCACAGATACGCAGTATTTT.